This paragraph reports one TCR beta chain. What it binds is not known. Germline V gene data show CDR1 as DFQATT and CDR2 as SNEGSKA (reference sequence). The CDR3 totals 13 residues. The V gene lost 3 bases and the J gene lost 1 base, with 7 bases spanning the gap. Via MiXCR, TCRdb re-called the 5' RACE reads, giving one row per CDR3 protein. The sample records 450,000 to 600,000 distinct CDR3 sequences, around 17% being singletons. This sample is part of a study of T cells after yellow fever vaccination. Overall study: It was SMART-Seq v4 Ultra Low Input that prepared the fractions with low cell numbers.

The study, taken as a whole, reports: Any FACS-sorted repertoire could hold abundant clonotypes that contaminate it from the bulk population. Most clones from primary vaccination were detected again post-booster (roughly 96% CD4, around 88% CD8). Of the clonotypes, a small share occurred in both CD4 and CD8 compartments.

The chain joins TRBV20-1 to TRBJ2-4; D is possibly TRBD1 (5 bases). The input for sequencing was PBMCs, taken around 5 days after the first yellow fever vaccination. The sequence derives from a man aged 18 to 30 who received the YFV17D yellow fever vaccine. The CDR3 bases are TGCAGTGCTAGTCAGGGTGCCAAAAACATTCAGTACTTC. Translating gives CSASQGAKNIQYF.